This T cell receptor beta chain was identified during a study of blood T cell repertoires in COVID-19. Study-level background: Sites across the United States, Italy and Spain contributed samples from acute and convalescent COVID-19. PBMCs, B-cell-depleted T cells, or T cells provided the cDNA or gDNA that made up the material.

CDR3 length equals 20 residues. The germline gives CDR1 SQVTM, CDR2 ANQGSEA. V lost 3 bases and J lost 1; bases outside the gene matches: 19. Per the original data handling: By means of reference gene primer amplification, nucleated cell counts were estimated. Data came from immunoSEQ multiplex PCR; TCRdb stores just in-frame clones and leaves some out. That table gives V, J and clone size, and the DNA gave D and trimming. Of about 55,000 clones listed, under 90% are singletons. Sequenced material: peripheral blood. The V and J genes are TRBV29-1 and TRBJ2-1; 9 bases agree with TRBD2. This receptor was taken from an older man with acute or convalescent COVID-19. CDR3 DNA sequence: TGCAGCGTTGACCCTGATTCGGGACGCGGGGGGGCAATGTCCTACAATGAGCAGTTCTTC. Translated: CSVDPDSGRGGAMSYNEQFF.